The clone carrying this TCR beta chain was detected a few times. In the original analysis: Reference gene primer amplification in the assay estimated nucleated cell counts. The assay was immunoSEQ multiplex PCR, and TCRdb's table has in-frame clones only and misses some. From that table come the V and J calls and clone size; the DNA was used to work out D and trimming. Seen here are about 150,000 clones, roughly four fifths observed once, and the top ten hold roughly an eighth. This sample was taken from a study of blood T cell repertoires in COVID-19. Across the study: The study drew acute and convalescent COVID-19 samples from the United States, Italy and Spain.

Germline CDR1 and CDR2: SGHTA and FQGTGA. This CDR3 has 15 amino acids. J lost 4 bases, V lost 4 bases, and 8 bases had no gene match. The rearrangement uses TRBV7-3 and TRBJ1-1, with TRBD1 matching over 8 bases. The sequenced material came from peripheral blood. This receptor was obtained from a woman aged 60-70 years with COVID-19, enrolled during active disease. CDR3 residues: CASSSRQGSVTEAFF. DNA of the CDR3: TGTGCCAGCAGCTCCCGACAGGGGAGCGTCACTGAAGCTTTCTTT.